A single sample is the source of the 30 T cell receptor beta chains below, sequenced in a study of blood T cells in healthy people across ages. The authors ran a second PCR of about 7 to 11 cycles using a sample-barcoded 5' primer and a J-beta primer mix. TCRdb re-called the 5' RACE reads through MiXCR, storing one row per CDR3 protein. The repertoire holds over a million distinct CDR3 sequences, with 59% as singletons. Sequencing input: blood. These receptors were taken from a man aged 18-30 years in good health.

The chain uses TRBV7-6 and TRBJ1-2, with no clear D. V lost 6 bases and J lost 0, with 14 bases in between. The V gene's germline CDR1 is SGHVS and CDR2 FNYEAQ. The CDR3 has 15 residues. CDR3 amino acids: CASSQLAETNYGYTF. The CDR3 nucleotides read TGTGCCAGCAGTCAATTGGCAGAAACTAACTATGGCTACACCTTC.

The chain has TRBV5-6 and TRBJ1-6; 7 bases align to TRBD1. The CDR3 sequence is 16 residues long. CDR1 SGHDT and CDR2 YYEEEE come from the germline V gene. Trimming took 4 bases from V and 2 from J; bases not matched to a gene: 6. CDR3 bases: TGTGCCAGCAGCGGTACAGGGGCCGCCTATAATTCACCCCTCCACTTT. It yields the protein CASSGTGAAYNSPLHF. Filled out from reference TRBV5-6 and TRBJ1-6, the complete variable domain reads DAGVTQSPTHLIKTRGQQVTLRCSPKSGHDTVSWYQQALGQGPQFIFQYYEEEERQRGNFPDRFSGHQFPNYSSELNVNALLLGDSALYLCASSGTGAAYNSPLHFGNGTRLTVT.

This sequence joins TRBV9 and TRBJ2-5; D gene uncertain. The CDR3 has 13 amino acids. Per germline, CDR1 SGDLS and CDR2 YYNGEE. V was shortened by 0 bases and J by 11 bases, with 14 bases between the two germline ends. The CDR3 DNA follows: TGTGCCAGCAGCGTAGGGGTAGGGCCTGAGCAGTACTTC. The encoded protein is CASSVGVGPEQYF.

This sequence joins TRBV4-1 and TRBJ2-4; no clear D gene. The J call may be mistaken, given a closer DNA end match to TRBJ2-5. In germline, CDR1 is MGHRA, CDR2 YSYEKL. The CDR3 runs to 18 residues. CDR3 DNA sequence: TGCGCCAGCAGCCAAGTCTCGTGGGAAAAGACGGACCAAGAGACCCAGTACTTC. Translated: CASSQVSWEKTDQETQYF.

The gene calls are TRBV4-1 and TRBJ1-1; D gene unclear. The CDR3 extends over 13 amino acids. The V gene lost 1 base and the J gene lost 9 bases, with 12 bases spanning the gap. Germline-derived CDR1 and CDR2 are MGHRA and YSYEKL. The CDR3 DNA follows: TGCGCCAGCAGCCAAGGAGGTGGGCTGAAAGCTTTCTTT. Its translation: CASSQGGGLKAFF.

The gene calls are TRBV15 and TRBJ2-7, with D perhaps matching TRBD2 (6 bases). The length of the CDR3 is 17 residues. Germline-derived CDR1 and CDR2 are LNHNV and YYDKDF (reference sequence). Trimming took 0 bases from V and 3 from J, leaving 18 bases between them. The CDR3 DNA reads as TGTGCCACCAGCAGAGACGGGAGTGGCAAAACCTTCTACGAGCAGTACTTC. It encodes CATSRDGSGKTFYEQYF.

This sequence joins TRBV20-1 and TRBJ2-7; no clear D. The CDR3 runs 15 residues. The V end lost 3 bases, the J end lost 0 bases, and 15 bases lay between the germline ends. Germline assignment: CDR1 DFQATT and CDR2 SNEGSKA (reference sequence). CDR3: CSASASSRASYEQYF. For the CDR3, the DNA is TGCAGTGCTAGCGCCTCAAGTAGAGCCTCCTACGAGCAGTACTTC.

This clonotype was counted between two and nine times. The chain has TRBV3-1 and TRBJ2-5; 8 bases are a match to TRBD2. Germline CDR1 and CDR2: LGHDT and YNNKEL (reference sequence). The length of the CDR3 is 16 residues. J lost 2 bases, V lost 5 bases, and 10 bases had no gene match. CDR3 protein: CASSADQRGLQETQYF. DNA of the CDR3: TGTGCCAGCAGCGCAGACCAGCGGGGGTTACAAGAGACCCAGTACTTC.

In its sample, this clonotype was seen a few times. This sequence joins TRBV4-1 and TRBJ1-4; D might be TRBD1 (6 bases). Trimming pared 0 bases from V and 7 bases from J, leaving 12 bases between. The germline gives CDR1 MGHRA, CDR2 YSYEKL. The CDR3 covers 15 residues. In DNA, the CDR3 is TGCGCCAGCAGCCAAGATGGGACATCCATTGAAAAACTGTTTTTT. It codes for CASSQDGTSIEKLFF.

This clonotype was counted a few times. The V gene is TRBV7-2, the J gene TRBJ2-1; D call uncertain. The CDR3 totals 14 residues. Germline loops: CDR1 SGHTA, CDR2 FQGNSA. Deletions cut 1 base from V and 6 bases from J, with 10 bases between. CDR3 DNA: TGTGCCAGCAGCTTAGATGGGGTACTCAATGAGCAGTTCTTC. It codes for CASSLDGVLNEQFF. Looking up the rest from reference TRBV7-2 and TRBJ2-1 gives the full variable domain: GAGVSQSPSNKVTEKGKDVELRCDPISGHTALYWYRQSLGQGLEFLIYFQGNSAPDKSGLPSDRFSAERTGGSVSTLTIQRTQQEDSAVYLCASSLDGVLNEQFFGPGTRLTVL.

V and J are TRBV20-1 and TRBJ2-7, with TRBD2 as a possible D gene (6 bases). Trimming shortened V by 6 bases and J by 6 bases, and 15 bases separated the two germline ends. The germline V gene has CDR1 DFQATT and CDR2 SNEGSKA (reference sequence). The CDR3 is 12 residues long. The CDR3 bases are TGCAGTGCCAAACCCACTAGCTCCGAGCAGTACTTC. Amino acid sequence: CSAKPTSSEQYF.

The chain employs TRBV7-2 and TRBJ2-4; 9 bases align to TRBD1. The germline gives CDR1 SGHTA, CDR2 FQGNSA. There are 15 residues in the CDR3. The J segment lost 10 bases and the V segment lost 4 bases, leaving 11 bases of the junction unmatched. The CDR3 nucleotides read TGTGCCAGCAGCTCCACAGGGGGCCCCCCGGGGATTCAGTACTTC. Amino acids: CASSSTGGPPGIQYF.

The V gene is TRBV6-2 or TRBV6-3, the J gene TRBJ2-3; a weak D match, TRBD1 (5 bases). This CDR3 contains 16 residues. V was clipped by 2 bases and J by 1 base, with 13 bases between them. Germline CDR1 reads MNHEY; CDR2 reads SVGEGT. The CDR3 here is CASSYRQLSRTDTQYF. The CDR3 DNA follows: TGTGCCAGCAGTTACAGACAGCTATCCCGCACAGATACGCAGTATTTT.

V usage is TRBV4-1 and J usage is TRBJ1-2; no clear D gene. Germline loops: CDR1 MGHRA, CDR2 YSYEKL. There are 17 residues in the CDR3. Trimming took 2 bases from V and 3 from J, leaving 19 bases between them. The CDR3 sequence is CASSQRESGYFDYGYTF. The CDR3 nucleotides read TGCGCCAGCAGCCAACGGGAGTCGGGGTATTTTGACTATGGCTACACCTTC.

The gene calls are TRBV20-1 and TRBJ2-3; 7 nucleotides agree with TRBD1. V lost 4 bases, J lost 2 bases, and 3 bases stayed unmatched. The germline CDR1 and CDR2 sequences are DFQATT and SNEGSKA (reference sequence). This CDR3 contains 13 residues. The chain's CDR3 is CSATGGNTDTQYF. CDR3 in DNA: TGCAGTGCTACAGGGGGAAACACAGATACGCAGTATTTT.

CDR3 sequence reads: CASSPSGGLSNQPQHF. The CDR3 DNA sequence: TGTGCCAGCAGCCCCTCGGGGGGGCTTAGCAATCAGCCCCAGCATTTT. The chain combines TRBV27 with TRBJ1-5; possibly TRBD1 for D (6 bases). The CDR3 consists of 16 residues. Trimming left V 6 bases short and J 0 bases short, with 15 bases between. Germline CDR1 is MNHEY and CDR2 is SMNVEV (reference sequence).

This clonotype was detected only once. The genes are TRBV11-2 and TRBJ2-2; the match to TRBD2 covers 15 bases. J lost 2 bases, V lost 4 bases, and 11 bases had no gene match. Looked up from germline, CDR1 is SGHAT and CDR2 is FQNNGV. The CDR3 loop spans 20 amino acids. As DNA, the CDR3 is TGTGCCAGCAGCTCTTCCGGACTAGCGGGAGGGCCTTTTAACACCGGGGAGCTGTTTTTT. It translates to CASSSSGLAGGPFNTGELFF.

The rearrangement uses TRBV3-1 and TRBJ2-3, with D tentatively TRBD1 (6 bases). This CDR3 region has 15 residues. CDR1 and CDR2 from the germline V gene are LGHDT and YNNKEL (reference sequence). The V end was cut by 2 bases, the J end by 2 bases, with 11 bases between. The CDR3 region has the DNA TGTGCCAGCAGCCAACCGACAGGAACCACAGATACGCAGTATTTT. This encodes CASSQPTGTTDTQYF.

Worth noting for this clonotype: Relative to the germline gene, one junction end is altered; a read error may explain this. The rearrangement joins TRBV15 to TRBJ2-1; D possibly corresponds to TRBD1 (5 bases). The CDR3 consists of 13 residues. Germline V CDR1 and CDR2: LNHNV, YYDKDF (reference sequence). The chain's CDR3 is CVTSKTDYNEQFF. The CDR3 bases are TGTGTCACCAGTAAGACAGACTACAATGAGCAGTTCTTC.

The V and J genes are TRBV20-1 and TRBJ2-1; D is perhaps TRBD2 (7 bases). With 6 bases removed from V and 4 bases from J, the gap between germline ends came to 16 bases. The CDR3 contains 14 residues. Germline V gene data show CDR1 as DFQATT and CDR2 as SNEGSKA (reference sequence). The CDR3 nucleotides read TGCAGTGCCCCAGGGGTGGGAGGGTACAATGAGCAGTTCTTC. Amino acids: CSAPGVGGYNEQFF.

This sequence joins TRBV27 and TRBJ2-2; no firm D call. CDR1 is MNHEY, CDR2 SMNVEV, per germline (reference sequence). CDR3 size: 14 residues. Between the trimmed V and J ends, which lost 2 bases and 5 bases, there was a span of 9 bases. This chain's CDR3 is CASSLLGQTGELFF. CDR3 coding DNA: TGTGCCAGCAGTTTACTTGGGCAAACCGGGGAGCTGTTTTTT.

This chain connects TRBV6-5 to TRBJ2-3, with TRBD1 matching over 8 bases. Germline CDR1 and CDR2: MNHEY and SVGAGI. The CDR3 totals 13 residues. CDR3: CASGGQATDTQYF. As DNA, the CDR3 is TGTGCATCAGGGGGACAGGCGACAGATACGCAGTATTTT.

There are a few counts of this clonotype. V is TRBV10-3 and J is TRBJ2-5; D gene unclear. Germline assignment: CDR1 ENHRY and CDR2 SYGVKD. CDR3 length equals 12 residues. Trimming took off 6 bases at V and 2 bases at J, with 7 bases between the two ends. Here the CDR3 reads CAIRDLQETQYF. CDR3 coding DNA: TGTGCCATCAGGGACCTTCAAGAGACCCAGTACTTC.

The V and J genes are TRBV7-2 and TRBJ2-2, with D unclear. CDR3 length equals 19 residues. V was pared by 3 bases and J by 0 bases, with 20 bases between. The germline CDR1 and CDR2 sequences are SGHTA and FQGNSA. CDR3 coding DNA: TGTGCCAGCAGCTTTCCGACCCTCCACGCACTTTCGAACACCGGGGAGCTGTTTTTT. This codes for CASSFPTLHALSNTGELFF.

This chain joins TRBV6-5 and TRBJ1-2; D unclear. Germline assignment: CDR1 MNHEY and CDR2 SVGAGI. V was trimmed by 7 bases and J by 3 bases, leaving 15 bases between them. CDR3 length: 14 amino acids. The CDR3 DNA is TGTGCCAGCACCTACGGGCCCGCCGACTATGGCTACACCTTC. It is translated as CASTYGPADYGYTF.

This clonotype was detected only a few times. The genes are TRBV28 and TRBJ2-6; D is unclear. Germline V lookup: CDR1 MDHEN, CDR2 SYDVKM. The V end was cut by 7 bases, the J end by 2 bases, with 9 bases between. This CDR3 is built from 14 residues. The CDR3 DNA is TGTGCCAGCACCTGGAGTACTGGGGCCAACGTCCTGACTTTC. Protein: CASTWSTGANVLTF.

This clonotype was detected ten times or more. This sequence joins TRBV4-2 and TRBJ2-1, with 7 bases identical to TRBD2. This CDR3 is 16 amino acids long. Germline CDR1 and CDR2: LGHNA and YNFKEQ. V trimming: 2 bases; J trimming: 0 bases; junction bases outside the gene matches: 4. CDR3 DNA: TGTGCCAGCAGCCAACCCGGGGGGAGCTCCTACAATGAGCAGTTCTTC. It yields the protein CASSQPGGSSYNEQFF.

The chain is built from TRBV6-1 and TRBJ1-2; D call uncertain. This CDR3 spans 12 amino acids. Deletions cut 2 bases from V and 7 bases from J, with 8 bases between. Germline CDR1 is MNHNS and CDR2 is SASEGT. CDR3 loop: CASSELSSGYTF. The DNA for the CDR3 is TGTGCCAGCAGTGAATTGTCAAGTGGCTACACCTTC.

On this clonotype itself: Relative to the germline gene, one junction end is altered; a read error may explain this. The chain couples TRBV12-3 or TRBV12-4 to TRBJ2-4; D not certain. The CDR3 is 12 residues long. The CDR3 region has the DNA TGTGCCGGCAGTTACAACAAAAACATTCAGTACTTC. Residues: CAGSYNKNIQYF.

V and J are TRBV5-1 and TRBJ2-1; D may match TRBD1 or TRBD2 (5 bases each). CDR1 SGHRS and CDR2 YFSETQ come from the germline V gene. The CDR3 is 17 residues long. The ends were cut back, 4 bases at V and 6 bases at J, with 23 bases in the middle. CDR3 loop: CASSRTGQGQFSNEQFF. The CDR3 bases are TGCGCCAGCAGCAGAACGGGGCAGGGTCAATTTTCCAATGAGCAGTTCTTC.